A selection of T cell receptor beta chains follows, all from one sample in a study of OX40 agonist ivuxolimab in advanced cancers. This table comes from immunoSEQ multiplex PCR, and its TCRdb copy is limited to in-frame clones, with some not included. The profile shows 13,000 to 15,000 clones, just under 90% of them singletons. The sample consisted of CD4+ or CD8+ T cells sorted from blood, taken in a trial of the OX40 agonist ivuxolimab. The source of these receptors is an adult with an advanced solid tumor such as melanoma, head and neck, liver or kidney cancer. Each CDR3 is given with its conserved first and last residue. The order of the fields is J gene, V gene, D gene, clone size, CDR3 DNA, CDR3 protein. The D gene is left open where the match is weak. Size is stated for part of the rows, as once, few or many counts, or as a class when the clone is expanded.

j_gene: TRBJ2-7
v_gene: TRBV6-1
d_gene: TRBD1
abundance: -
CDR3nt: TGTGCCGCTAGGGACAGGTCTTTCCCCGAGCAGTACTTC
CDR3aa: CAARDRSFPEQYF

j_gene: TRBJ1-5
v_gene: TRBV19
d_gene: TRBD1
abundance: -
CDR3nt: TGTGCCAGTAGTAGAAACAGGGGATCCAATCAGCCCCAGCATTTT
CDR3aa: CASSRNRGSNQPQHF

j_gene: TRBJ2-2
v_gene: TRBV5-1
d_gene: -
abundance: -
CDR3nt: TGCGCCAGCAGCTTGGACGGACAGGGAGGGTCCGGGGAGCTGTTTTTT
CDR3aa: CASSLDGQGGSGELFF

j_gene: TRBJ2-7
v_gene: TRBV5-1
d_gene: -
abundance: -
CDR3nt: TGCGCCAGCAGCTTAAGGGATGAAGGCGAGCAGTACTTC
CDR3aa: CASSLRDEGEQYF

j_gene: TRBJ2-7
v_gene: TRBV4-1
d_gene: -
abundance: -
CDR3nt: TGCGCCAGCAGCCAAATGGGTTTGGGGCGAAAACCCTACGAGCAGTACTTC
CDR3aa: CASSQMGLGRKPYEQYF

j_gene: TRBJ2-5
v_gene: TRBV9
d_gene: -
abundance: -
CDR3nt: TGTGCCAGCAGCGTAGAAGGTCGACTGGTCCCCGCGGGAAAAGAGACCCAGTACTTC
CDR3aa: CASSVEGRLVPAGKETQYF

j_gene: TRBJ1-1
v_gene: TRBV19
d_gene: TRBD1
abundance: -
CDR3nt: TGTGCCAGTACGGACAGGGCAGCTGAAGCTTTCTTT
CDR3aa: CASTDRAAEAFF

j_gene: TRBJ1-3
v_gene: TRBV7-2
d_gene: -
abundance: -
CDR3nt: TGTGCCAGCAGCTTAAAAAGACTGGACCGGGTGGGGGACACCATATATTTT
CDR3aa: CASSLKRLDRVGDTIYF

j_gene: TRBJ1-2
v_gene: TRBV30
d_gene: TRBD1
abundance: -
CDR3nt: TGTGCCTGGGTGGCCGGTGGAGCGGGACAGGGAAGAGGTGGCTACACCTTC
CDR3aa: CAWVAGGAGQGRGGYTF

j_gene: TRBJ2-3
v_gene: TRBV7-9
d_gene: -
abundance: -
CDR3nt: TGTGCCAGCAGCCCGCTAGATACGCAGTATTTT
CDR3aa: CASSPLDTQYF

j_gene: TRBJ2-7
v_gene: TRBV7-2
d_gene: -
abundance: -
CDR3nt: TGTGCCAGCAGCAGTAGGAGGGGCGGCCGAATGGAGCAGTACTTC
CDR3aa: CASSSRRGGRMEQYF

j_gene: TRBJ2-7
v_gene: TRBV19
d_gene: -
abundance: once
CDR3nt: TGTGCCAGTAGTGAACTCTATAGCTCCTACGAGCAGTACTTC
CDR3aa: CASSELYSSYEQYF

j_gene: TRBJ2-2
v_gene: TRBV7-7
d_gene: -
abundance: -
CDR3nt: TGTGCCACCGGAGGAGGAGGGCAGAACACCGGGGAGCTGTTTTTT
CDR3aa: CATGGGGQNTGELFF

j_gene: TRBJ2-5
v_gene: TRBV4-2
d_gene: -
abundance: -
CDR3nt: TGTGCCAGCAGCCAAGAGCTACAAGTCCAAGAGACCCAGTACTTC
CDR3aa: CASSQELQVQETQYF

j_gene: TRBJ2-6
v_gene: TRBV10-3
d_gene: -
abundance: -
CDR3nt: TGTGCCATCAGTGAGAGGAAGGGAAAACGGAACTCTGGGGCCAACGTCCTGACTTTC
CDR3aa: CAISERKGKRNSGANVLTF

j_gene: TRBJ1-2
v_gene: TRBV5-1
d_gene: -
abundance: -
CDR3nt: TGCGCCAGCAGCTTGGGGTCTACCGAAGCTAACTATGGCTACACCTTC
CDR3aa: CASSLGSTEANYGYTF

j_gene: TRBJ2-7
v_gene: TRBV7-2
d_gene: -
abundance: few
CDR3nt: TGTGCCAGCAGCCGACTATCCTACGAGCAGTACTTC
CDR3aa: CASSRLSYEQYF

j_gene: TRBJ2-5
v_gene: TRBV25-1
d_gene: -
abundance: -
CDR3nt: TGTGCCAGCCAGGTGGGAGACGCGGGAGAGACCCAGTACTTC
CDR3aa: CASQVGDAGETQYF

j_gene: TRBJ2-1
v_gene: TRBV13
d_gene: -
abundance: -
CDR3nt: TGTGCCAGTCCACTTCGGGGGTTTTCAGTTAACAATGAGCAGTTCTTC
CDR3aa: CASPLRGFSVNNEQFF

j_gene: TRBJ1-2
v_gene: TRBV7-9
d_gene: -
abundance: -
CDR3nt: TGTGCCAGCAGCTTAGCCAGGGATAATGGCTACACCTTC
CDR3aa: CASSLARDNGYTF

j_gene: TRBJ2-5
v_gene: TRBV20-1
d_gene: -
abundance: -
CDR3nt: TGCAGCCCTGGATTCCAAGAGACCCAGTACTTC
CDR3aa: CSPGFQETQYF

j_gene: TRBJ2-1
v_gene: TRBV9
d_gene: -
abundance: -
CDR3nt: TGTGCCAGCAGCTCACCGGGGAGGTCCGGCACCTATGAGCAGTTCTTC
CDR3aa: CASSSPGRSGTYEQFF

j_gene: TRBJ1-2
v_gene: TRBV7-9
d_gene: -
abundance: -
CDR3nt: TGTGCCAGCAGCTTTCCCAACTATGGCTACACCTTC
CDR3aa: CASSFPNYGYTF

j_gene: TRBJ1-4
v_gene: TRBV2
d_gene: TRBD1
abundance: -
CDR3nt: TGTGCCGGGAGACAGGGGGCGCTTGAAAAACTGTTTTTT
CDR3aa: CAGRQGALEKLFF

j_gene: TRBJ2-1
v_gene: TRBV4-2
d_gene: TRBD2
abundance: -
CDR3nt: TGTGCCAGCAGCCAGGCTAGCGGGGGGTCGAGCTCCTACAATGAGCAGTTCTTC
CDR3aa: CASSQASGGSSSYNEQFF

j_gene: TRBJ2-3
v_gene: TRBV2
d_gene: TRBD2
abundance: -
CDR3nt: TGTGCCAGCAGCCCCCTAGCGGGGGGGCCTTATACGCAGTATTTT
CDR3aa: CASSPLAGGPYTQYF